The 14 T cell receptor beta chains below come from one sample, sequenced in a study of T cells in Graves' hyperthyroidism and ophthalmopathy. Amplification of TCR beta CDR3 regions was performed using RNA transcripts as template. The HTBI primer set drove a first-round RT-PCR of the TCR CDR3. In TCRdb, the multiplex PCR reads were re-called with MiXCR into one record per CDR3 protein. The sample lists hundreds of thousands of distinct CDR3 sequences; approximately 15% were seen once. The specimen was blood. The receptors originated from a woman aged 18-30 years with Graves' hyperthyroidism.

The genes are TRBV29-1 and TRBJ1-4, with TRBD1 matching over 7 bases. The V gene end was trimmed by 0 bases and the J gene end by 7 bases; junction bases not matched to a gene: 5. Germline V lookup: CDR1 SQVTM, CDR2 ANQGSEA. This CDR3 spans 14 amino acids. CDR3 coding DNA: TGCAGCGTTGAAGATCGACAGGGATCTGAAAAACTGTTTTTT. As protein: CSVEDRQGSEKLFF.

A single count supports this clonotype. This rearrangement joins TRBV4-1 to TRBJ2-7, with D unclear. Per germline, CDR1 MGHRA and CDR2 YSYEKL. CDR3 size: 15 residues. The V gene lost 0 bases and the J gene lost 7 bases, with 16 bases spanning the gap. Here the CDR3 reads CASSQDYSSTWEQYF. CDR3 sequence (DNA): TGCGCCAGCAGCCAAGACTATTCTAGTACCTGGGAGCAGTACTTC.

This clonotype was counted many times. The chain is built from TRBV2 and TRBJ2-3; 8 bases align to TRBD2. With 7 bases clipped from V and 11 bases from J, the junction kept 14 bases outside the gene matches. The CDR3 runs 14 residues. CDR1 and CDR2 (germline): SNHLY, FYNNEI. The CDR3 sequence: CASIEGGTSRRQYF. Here the CDR3 DNA reads TGTGCCAGCATCGAAGGAGGGACTAGTCGTAGGCAGTATTTT.

V usage is TRBV27 and J usage is TRBJ1-2, with D hard to call. Germline lookup yields CDR1 MNHEY and CDR2 SMNVEV (reference sequence). This CDR3 is built from 15 residues. Deletions cut 0 bases from V and 1 base from J, with 9 bases between. CDR3 coding DNA: TGTGCCAGCAGTTTATCGGGCGGATTTAACTATGGCTACACCTTC. It encodes CASSLSGGFNYGYTF.

The V gene is TRBV29-1, the J gene TRBJ2-2, with TRBD1 as a possible D gene (6 bases). There are 14 residues in the CDR3. Germline CDR1 reads SQVTM; CDR2 reads ANQGSEA. V lost 4 bases, J lost 1 base, and 10 bases lay in between. CDR3 bases: TGCAGCGTTGGCTCAGGGGTGAACACCGGGGAGCTGTTTTTT. Protein product: CSVGSGVNTGELFF.

This clonotype appeared many times. The chain joins TRBV11-2 to TRBJ1-1; TRBD1 is a possible D gene (5 bases). V dropped 10 bases and J dropped 5 bases, with 26 bases sitting between them. Germline CDR1 SGHAT, CDR2 FQNNGV. This CDR3 has 16 amino acids. CDR3 amino acids: CAIAGGTGGTRTEAFF. CDR3 DNA: TGTGCCATCGCGGGGGGGACGGGTGGAACCCGGACTGAAGCTTTCTTT.

This chain joins TRBV11-3 and TRBJ2-1; 10 bases match TRBD2. CDR1 is SGHNT and CDR2 is YENEEA in the germline V gene. This CDR3 has 15 amino acids. V shed 2 bases and J 9 bases; nucleotides not matched to a gene: 7. CDR3 amino acids: CASSLRSGRAPEQFF. The CDR3 nucleotides are TGTGCCAGCAGCTTAAGGAGCGGGAGGGCCCCTGAGCAGTTCTTC.

The chain joins TRBV4-1 to TRBJ2-3; 7 bases align to TRBD2. The CDR3 has 15 residues. V lost 1 base and J lost 6; bases outside the gene matches: 7. The germline gives CDR1 MGHRA, CDR2 YSYEKL. Here the CDR3 reads CASSQGLAERDTQYF. The DNA of the CDR3 is TGCGCCAGCAGCCAAGGTCTAGCGGAAAGGGATACGCAGTATTTT.

This clonotype was observed many times. The chain combines TRBV7-9 with TRBJ2-2; D remains unclear. The CDR3 is 16 amino acids. Deletions cut 1 base from V and 0 bases from J, with 9 bases between. Germline CDR1 SEHNR, CDR2 FQNEAQ (reference sequence). CDR3 sequence reads: CASSLDPGTNTGELFF. Written as DNA, the CDR3 is TGTGCCAGCAGCTTAGACCCGGGTACGAACACCGGGGAGCTGTTTTTT. Full variable domain (remainder filled in from reference TRBV7-9 and TRBJ2-2): DTGVSQNPRHKITKRGQNVTFRCDPISEHNRLYWYRQTLGQGPEFLTYFQNEAQLEKSRLLSDRFSAERPKGSFSTLEIQRTEQGDSAMYLCASSLDPGTNTGELFFGEGSRLTVL.

This chain joins TRBV20-1 and TRBJ2-3; either TRBD1 or TRBD2 may supply D (5 bases each). V lost 3 bases and J lost 7, with 8 bases in between. This CDR3 is built from 11 residues. CDR1 is DFQATT and CDR2 is SNEGSKA in the germline V gene (reference sequence). CDR3 amino acids: CSASGGNTQYF. CDR3 nucleotides: TGCAGTGCTAGTGGGGGTAATACGCAGTATTTT.

This clonotype was seen repeatedly, ten times or more. The chain uses TRBV20-1 and TRBJ1-3; no definite D call. V lost 0 bases to trimming and J lost 0 bases, with 12 bases between them. Germline CDR1 reads DFQATT; CDR2 reads SNEGSKA (reference sequence). The CDR3 is 16 residues long. The CDR3 DNA follows: TGCAGTGCTAGAGAAGCGGGTACTTCCTCTGGAAACACCATATATTTT. As protein: CSAREAGTSSGNTIYF.

This clonotype has at least ten counts. V gene TRBV20-1 combines with J gene TRBJ2-1, with 9 bases that match TRBD2. The V segment lost 3 bases and the J segment 0 bases; nucleotides outside the gene matches: 9. CDR3 length: 17 amino acids. Germline loops: CDR1 DFQATT, CDR2 SNEGSKA (reference sequence). The CDR3 region is CSASKREVSSSYNEQFF. DNA of the CDR3: TGCAGTGCTAGCAAGCGGGAGGTTTCGAGCTCCTACAATGAGCAGTTCTTC.

This chain connects TRBV11-2 to TRBJ2-5; D might be TRBD1 or TRBD2, each matching 5 bases. V was pared by 7 bases and J by 2 bases, with 14 bases between. CDR3 size: 14 residues. Germline-derived CDR1 and CDR2 are SGHAT and FQNNGV. CDR3 sequence reads: CASTPHGGQETQYF. In nucleotides, the CDR3 is TGTGCCAGCACCCCACATGGGGGTCAAGAGACCCAGTACTTC.

The V gene is TRBV29-1, the J gene TRBJ2-6; 10 nucleotides match TRBD1. Germline CDR1 is SQVTM and CDR2 is ANQGSEA. V was pared by 6 bases and J by 0 bases, with 5 bases of the junction left unmatched. The CDR3 has 16 residues. The CDR3 loop is CSVGTGVGSGANVLTF. Written as DNA, the CDR3 is TGCAGCGTGGGGACAGGGGTGGGCTCTGGGGCCAACGTCCTGACTTTC.